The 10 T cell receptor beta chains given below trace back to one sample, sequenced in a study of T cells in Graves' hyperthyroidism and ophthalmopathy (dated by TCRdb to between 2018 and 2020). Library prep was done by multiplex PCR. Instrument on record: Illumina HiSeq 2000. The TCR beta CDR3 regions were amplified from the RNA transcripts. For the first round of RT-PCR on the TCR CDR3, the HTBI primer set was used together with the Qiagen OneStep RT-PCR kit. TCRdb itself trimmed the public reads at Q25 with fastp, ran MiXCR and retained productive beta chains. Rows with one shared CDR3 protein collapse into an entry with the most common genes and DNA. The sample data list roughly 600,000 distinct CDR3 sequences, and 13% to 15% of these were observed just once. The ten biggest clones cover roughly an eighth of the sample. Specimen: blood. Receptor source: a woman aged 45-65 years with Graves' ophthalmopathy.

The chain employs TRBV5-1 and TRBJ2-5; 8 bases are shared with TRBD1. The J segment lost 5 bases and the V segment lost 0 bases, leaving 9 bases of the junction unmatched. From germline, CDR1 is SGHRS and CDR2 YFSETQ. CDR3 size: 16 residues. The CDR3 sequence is CASSLEGTGHWETQYF. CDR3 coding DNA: TGCGCCAGCAGCTTGGAGGGGACAGGCCATTGGGAGACCCAGTACTTC.

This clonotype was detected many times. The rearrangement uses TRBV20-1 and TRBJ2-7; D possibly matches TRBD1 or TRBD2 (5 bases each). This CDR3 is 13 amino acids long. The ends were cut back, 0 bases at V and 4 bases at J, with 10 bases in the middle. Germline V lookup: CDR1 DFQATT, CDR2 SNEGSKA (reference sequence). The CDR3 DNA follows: TGCAGTGCTAGAGACAGGGACCGGTACGAGCAGTACTTC. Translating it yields CSARDRDRYEQYF.

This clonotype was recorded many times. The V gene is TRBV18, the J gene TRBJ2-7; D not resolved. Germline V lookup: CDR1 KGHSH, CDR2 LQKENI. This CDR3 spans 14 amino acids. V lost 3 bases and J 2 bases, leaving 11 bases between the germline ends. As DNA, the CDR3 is TGTGCCAGCTCACCGGAAAGTTCCCCCTACGAGCAGTACTTC. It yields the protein CASSPESSPYEQYF.

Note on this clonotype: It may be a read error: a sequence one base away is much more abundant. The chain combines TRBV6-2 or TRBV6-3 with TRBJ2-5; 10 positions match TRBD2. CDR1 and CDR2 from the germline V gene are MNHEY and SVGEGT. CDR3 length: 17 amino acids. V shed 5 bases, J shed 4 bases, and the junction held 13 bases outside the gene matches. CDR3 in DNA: TGTGCCAGCAGTACGGGACTAGCGTACAGTTACCGAGAGACCCAGTACTTC. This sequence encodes CASSTGLAYSYRETQYF.

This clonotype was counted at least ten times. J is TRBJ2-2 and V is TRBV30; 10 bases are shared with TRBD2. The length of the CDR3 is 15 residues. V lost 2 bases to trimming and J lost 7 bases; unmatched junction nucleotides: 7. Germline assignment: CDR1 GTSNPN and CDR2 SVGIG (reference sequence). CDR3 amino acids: CAWSNPGLADGELFF. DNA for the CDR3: TGTGCCTGGAGTAACCCCGGACTAGCGGACGGGGAGCTGTTTTTT.

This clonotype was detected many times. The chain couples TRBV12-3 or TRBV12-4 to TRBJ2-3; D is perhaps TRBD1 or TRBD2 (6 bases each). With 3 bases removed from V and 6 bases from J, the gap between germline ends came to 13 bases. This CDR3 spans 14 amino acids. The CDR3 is CASSLGGRGDTQYF. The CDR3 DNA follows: TGTGCCAGCAGTTTGGGGGGCCGCGGGGATACGCAGTATTTT.

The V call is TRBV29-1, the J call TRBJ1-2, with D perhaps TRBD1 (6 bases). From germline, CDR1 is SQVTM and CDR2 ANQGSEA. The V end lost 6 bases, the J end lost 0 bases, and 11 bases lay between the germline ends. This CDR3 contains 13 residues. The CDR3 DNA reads TGCAGCGTCCGACAGGCAGCTAACTATGGCTACACCTTC. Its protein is CSVRQAANYGYTF.

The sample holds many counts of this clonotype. CDR3 in DNA: TGTGCCAGCGGACAGAGCGGGACGATCAACTACGAGCAGTACTTC. Translating gives CASGQSGTINYEQYF. The chain combines TRBV6-1 with TRBJ2-7; perhaps TRBD2 as D (7 bases). Trimming left V 8 bases short and J 3 bases short, with 20 bases between. CDR1 is MNHNS and CDR2 is SASEGT in the germline V gene. This CDR3 contains 15 residues.

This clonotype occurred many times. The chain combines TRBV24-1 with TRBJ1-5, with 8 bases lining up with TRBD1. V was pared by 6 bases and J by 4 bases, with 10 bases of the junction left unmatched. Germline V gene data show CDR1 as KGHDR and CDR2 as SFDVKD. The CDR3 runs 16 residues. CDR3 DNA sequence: TGTGCCACCAGTCTCTCCGGACAGGGAATAAATCAGCCCCAGCATTTT. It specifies CATSLSGQGINQPQHF.

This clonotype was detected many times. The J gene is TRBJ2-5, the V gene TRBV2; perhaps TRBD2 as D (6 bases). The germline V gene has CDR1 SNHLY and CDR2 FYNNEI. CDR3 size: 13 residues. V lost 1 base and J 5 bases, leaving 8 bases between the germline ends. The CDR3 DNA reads TGTGCCAGCAGTGAAGGCGGGGACGAGACCCAGTACTTC. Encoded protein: CASSEGGDETQYF.